The 10 T cell receptor beta chains below all came from one sample that was sequenced in a study of patients and donors after allogeneic stem cell transplantation. Each CDR3 protein gets one entry after TCRdb re-called the RT-PCR reads with MiXCR. This table has roughly 880,000 distinct CDR3 sequences, more than 15% appearing once. The specimen was blood, either unsorted or a sorted T cell fraction (not recorded which). The receptors here all came from a human donor who was either an allogeneic HSCT recipient or a stem cell or donor lymphocyte infusion donor (not recorded which). It is not recorded whose cells these are; they may come from a transplant donor.

This clonotype was found many times. The chain uses TRBV24-1 and TRBJ2-1, with a possible D match to TRBD2 (6 bases). The V and J ends lost 4 bases and 0 bases respectively, with 15 bases between them. The CDR3 totals 17 residues. Per the germline V gene, CDR1 is KGHDR and CDR2 is SFDVKD. The CDR3 loop is CATSDPAGTSSYNEQFF. Written as DNA, the CDR3 is TGTGCCACCAGTGACCCCGCGGGAACGAGCTCCTACAATGAGCAGTTCTTC.

The V gene is TRBV29-1, the J gene TRBJ2-2, with D possibly matching TRBD2 (6 bases). Germline CDR1 is SQVTM and CDR2 is ANQGSEA. V lost 1 base, J lost 7 bases, and 13 bases lay in between. This CDR3 is built from 14 residues. CDR3 protein: CSVEGGDSYGELFF. In DNA, the CDR3 is TGCAGCGTTGAAGGGGGGGACTCCTACGGGGAGCTGTTTTTT.

This clonotype has a handful of counts. This chain connects TRBV9 to TRBJ2-1; maybe TRBD2 (7 bases). V lost 3 bases, J lost 9 bases, and 13 bases lay in between. Germline CDR1 SGDLS, CDR2 YYNGEE. CDR3 length: 13 residues. The CDR3 region is CASSARGAGEQFF. CDR3 DNA sequence: TGTGCCAGCAGCGCCCGGGGGGCCGGTGAGCAGTTCTTC.

This clonotype was seen a handful of times. The V call is TRBV6-2 or TRBV6-3, the J call TRBJ1-2; D uncertain. Germline V gene data show CDR1 as MNHEY and CDR2 as SVGEGT. The CDR3 contains 12 residues. V lost 4 bases to trimming and J lost 4 bases, with 7 bases between them. CDR3 nucleotide sequence: TGTGCCAGCAGTTGGAGCTTCTATGGCTACACCTTC. This encodes CASSWSFYGYTF.

V gene TRBV24-1 combines with J gene TRBJ2-5; 7 bases match TRBD2. Germline CDR1 reads KGHDR; CDR2 reads SFDVKD. The CDR3 length is 15 residues. The V and J ends lost 7 bases and 2 bases, in that order; junction bases with no gene match: 9. The DNA for the CDR3 is TGTGCCACCAGCCCCCGAGGGAGGGGTCAAGAGACCCAGTACTTC. Translation gives CATSPRGRGQETQYF.

The chain is built from TRBV4-1 and TRBJ1-5; D call uncertain. CDR1 and CDR2 (germline): MGHRA, YSYEKL. Trimming removed 1 base from V and 7 bases from J, with 14 bases in between. The CDR3 has 15 residues. The CDR3 here is CASSQVVVVGQPQHF. The CDR3 nucleotides read TGCGCCAGCAGCCAAGTGGTTGTTGTTGGACAGCCCCAGCATTTT.

This sequence joins TRBV9 and TRBJ2-7; 9 bases fit TRBD2. The CDR3 contains 15 residues. V was clipped by 3 bases and J by 3 bases; unmatched bases: 7. The germline V gene encodes CDR1 SGDLS and CDR2 YYNGEE. The CDR3 spells CASSALSSGDYEQYF. The CDR3 bases are TGTGCCAGCAGCGCTCTTTCTAGCGGGGACTACGAGCAGTACTTC.

This clonotype was recorded a few times. The chain is built from TRBV6-5 and TRBJ1-6, with D maybe TRBD1 (5 bases). The CDR3 loop spans 16 amino acids. Trimming stripped 2 bases from V and 7 bases from J, with 15 bases between. Per germline, CDR1 MNHEY and CDR2 SVGAGI. The CDR3 DNA follows: TGTGCCAGCAGTTACGCAGGGCATTTCAGGAATTCACCCCTCCACTTT. Translating gives CASSYAGHFRNSPLHF.

Only a few counts were recorded for this clonotype. This chain uses TRBV12-3 or TRBV12-4 with TRBJ1-2; unclear D gene. The length of the CDR3 is 13 residues. The ends were cut back, 6 bases at V and 3 bases at J, with 11 bases in the middle. The CDR3 protein is CASSPLNDYGYTF. CDR3 sequence (DNA): TGTGCCAGCAGCCCCCTGAACGACTATGGCTACACCTTC.

The table lists this clonotype with a few counts. This rearrangement joins TRBV10-3 to TRBJ1-1; no clear D gene. The CDR3 is 12 residues long. Deletions cut 10 bases from V and 0 bases from J, with 9 bases between. Germline V gives CDR1 ENHRY, CDR2 SYGVKD. CDR3 protein: CATLDMNTEAFF. The CDR3 DNA is TGTGCCACATTAGACATGAACACTGAAGCTTTCTTT.